What follows are 2 T cell receptor beta chains derived from one specimen sequenced in a study of early T cells in non-severe SARS-CoV-2 infection. TCRdb itself ran the 5' RACE reads through MiXCR, one entry per CDR3 protein. The sample has some 38,000 distinct CDR3 sequences, around 5% seen once. Sample: whole blood. All receptors come from an adult who was a healthcare worker with PCR-confirmed SARS-CoV-2 infection or an uninfected control (not recorded which).

The table lists this clonotype with a few counts. The genes are TRBV2 and TRBJ1-1; unclear D gene. CDR1 and CDR2 (germline): SNHLY, FYNNEI. CDR3 size: 13 residues. Trimming left V 2 bases short and J 3 bases short, with 7 bases between. CDR3 residues: CASSEIGYTEAFF. The CDR3 bases are TGTGCCAGCAGTGAAATAGGGTACACTGAAGCTTTCTTT.

This clonotype was recorded many times. This chain uses TRBV5-1 with TRBJ2-3; TRBD2 aligns across 9 bases. The CDR3 is made up of 15 amino acids. The V and J ends lost 5 bases and 6 bases, in that order; junction bases with no gene match: 10. Germline V CDR1 and CDR2: SGHRS, YFSETQ. The DNA for the CDR3 is TGCGCCAGCAGACTTAGCGGGAGAGGGTCCGATACGCAGTATTTT. It is translated as CASRLSGRGSDTQYF.